The TCR beta chain described here comes from a study of blood T cell repertoires in COVID-19. Libraries were prepared by immunoSEQ multiplex PCR; TCRdb keeps only in-frame clonotypes and omits some of them. The sample contains about 280,000 clones, roughly 89% of which appear only once. The germline V gene has CDR1 SEHNR and CDR2 FQNEAQ (reference sequence). V was cut by 7 bases and J by 8 bases, with 11 bases left in between. This CDR3 has 12 amino acids. The TCR was taken from a woman between 35 and 50 years old who had recovered from COVID-19. The sample consisted of PBMCs or T cells enriched from blood (not recorded which). The chain combines TRBV7-9 with TRBJ1-4, with a possible D match to TRBD1 (5 bases). The CDR3 here is CASIGGEEKLFF. CDR3 DNA: TGTGCCAGCATAGGAGGGGAGGAAAAACTGTTTTTT.